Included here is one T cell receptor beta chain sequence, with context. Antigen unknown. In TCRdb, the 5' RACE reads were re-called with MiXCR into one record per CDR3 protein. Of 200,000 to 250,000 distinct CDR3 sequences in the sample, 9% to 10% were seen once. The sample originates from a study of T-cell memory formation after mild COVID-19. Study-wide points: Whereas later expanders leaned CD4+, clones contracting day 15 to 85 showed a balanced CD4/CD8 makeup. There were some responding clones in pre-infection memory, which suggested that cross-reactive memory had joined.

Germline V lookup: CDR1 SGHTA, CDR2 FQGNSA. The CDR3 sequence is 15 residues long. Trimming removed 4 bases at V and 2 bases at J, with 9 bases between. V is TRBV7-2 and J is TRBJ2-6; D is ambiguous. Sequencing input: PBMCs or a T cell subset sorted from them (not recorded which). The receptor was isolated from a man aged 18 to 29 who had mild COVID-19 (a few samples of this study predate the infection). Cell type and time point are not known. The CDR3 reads CASSSGPPGANVLTF. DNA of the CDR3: TGTGCCAGCAGCTCCGGTCCGCCTGGGGCCAACGTCCTGACTTTC.